One sample yielded the 22 T cell receptor beta chains listed below, sequenced in a study. One entry per CDR3 protein results from TCRdb running MiXCR on the 5' RACE reads. The table has tens of thousands of distinct CDR3 sequences, approximately 23% seen once. Sequenced: memory CD4+ T cells sorted from a lymph node. As to subset: memory CD4+ T cells, CD4+CD45RO+CD25-. All receptors come from a female donor with breast cancer.

This clonotype was picked up a small number of times. This chain connects TRBV9 to TRBJ2-5; 12 positions match TRBD1. Germline V lookup: CDR1 SGDLS, CDR2 YYNGEE. V was pared by 4 bases and J by 3 bases, with 7 bases of the junction left unmatched. This CDR3 has 16 residues. Here the CDR3 reads CASSLSGTGGEETQYF. DNA of the CDR3: TGTGCCAGCAGCTTGTCCGGGACAGGGGGCGAAGAGACCCAGTACTTC.

V is TRBV24-1 and J is TRBJ2-2; D is unclear. The germline V gene has CDR1 KGHDR and CDR2 SFDVKD. Trimming took 3 bases from V and 7 from J, leaving 8 bases between them. CDR3 length: 13 residues. CDR3 DNA: TGTGCCACCAGTGATCCACAACGCGGGGAGCTGTTTTTT. It translates to CATSDPQRGELFF.

V gene TRBV9 combines with J gene TRBJ1-2; 9 nucleotides line up with TRBD1. The CDR3 is made up of 14 amino acids. V was clipped by 0 bases and J by 8 bases; unmatched bases: 5. Germline lookup yields CDR1 SGDLS and CDR2 YYNGEE. The CDR3 DNA reads TGTGCCAGCAGCGTAGTAGAGACAGGGGGAGGCTACACCTTC. This encodes CASSVVETGGGYTF.

DNA for the CDR3: TGTGCCAGCAGCTCCCCGGGACGGCGTCCGTGGGGCTACACCTTC. Amino acids: CASSSPGRRPWGYTF. This chain joins TRBV21-1 and TRBJ1-2; the table's D call, TRBD1, has no DNA check behind it. TRBV21-1 is recorded as a pseudogene. The CDR3 extends over 15 amino acids.

Points on this clonotype: Relative to the germline gene, one junction end is altered; a read error may explain this. The chain joins TRBV27 to TRBJ1-1; D uncertain. CDR3 length equals 15 residues. Germline V gives CDR1 MNHEY, CDR2 SMNVEV (reference sequence). Here the CDR3 reads CASTFQAGMNTGAFF. In nucleotides, the CDR3 is TGTGCCAGCACCTTCCAGGCCGGGATGAACACTGGAGCTTTCTTT.

The chain employs TRBV5-5 and TRBJ1-2; D not certain. The germline V gene encodes CDR1 SGHKS and CDR2 YYEKEE (reference sequence). Deletions cut 0 bases from V and 4 bases from J, with 10 bases between. CDR3 length equals 14 residues. The CDR3 DNA sequence: TGTGCCAGCAGCTTGGGTGGCAGCTCCTATGGCTACACCTTC. It translates to CASSLGGSSYGYTF.

The chain combines TRBV7-2 with TRBJ1-1; D is perhaps TRBD1 (6 bases). The V gene's germline CDR1 is SGHTA and CDR2 FQGNSA. The CDR3 has 15 amino acids. The germline V and J ends were trimmed by 4 bases and 6 bases, with 18 bases remaining between them. CDR3 in amino acids: CASSSFTGRSSEAFF. CDR3 nucleotides: TGTGCCAGCAGCTCTTTCACAGGGAGGTCGTCTGAAGCTTTCTTT.

A word on this clonotype: A single base separates this from a much larger clone, so it may be a read error. V is TRBV12-3 or TRBV12-4 and J is TRBJ2-1; TRBD2 matches 15 bases. Losses at the gene ends were 4 bases for V and 12 bases for J; bases not matched to a gene: 10. CDR3 length: 16 residues. CDR3 in DNA: TGTGCCAGCAGTTCCGGACTAGCGGGGGGGAGGTATGGGCAGTTCTTC. Encoded protein: CASSSGLAGGRYGQFF.

Ten or more counts support this clonotype. CDR3 region: CSAREVGNAKAQHF. CDR3 coding DNA: TGCAGTGCTAGAGAAGTAGGGAATGCTAAAGCCCAGCATTTT. The chain couples TRBV20-1 to TRBJ1-5; D remains unclear. The germline CDR1 and CDR2 sequences are DFQATT and SNEGSKA (reference sequence). V gave up 0 bases and J gave up 11 bases, with 17 bases separating them. The CDR3 has 14 amino acids.

Details on this clonotype: This may be a read error: a much more frequent sequence differs by one nucleotide. The rearrangement links TRBV5-1 to TRBJ1-2; a weak D match, TRBD1 (6 bases). CDR1 is SGHRS, CDR2 YFSETQ, per germline. The CDR3 loop spans 13 amino acids. CDR3 region: CASSRQDLNGCTF. CDR3 sequence (DNA): TGCGCCAGCAGTAGACAGGACCTAAATGGCTGCACCTTC.

As concerns this clonotype: Relative to the germline gene, one junction end is altered; a read error may explain this. The genes are TRBV7-9 and TRBJ2-1, with 7 positions matching TRBD2. CDR1 is SEHNR and CDR2 is FQNEAQ in the germline V gene (reference sequence). The CDR3 is 17 residues long. CDR3 region: CASSPDVGRLAGVRQCF. The CDR3 bases are TGTGCCAGCAGCCCAGACGTGGGGAGACTAGCAGGCGTCAGGCAGTGCTTC.

V usage is TRBV5-5 and J usage is TRBJ1-6; D may be TRBD1 (6 bases). The CDR3 is 14 residues long. Between the trimmed V and J ends, which lost 2 bases and 9 bases, there was a span of 12 bases. Germline CDR1 and CDR2: SGHKS and YYEKEE (reference sequence). The CDR3 here is CASSLQGSFSPLHF. Here the CDR3 DNA reads TGTGCCAGCAGCTTACAGGGATCGTTTTCACCCCTCCACTTT.

A few counts support this clonotype. The chain links TRBV20-1 to TRBJ2-5; 7 bases are a match to TRBD2. CDR3 length equals 13 residues. Germline trimming cut 0 bases from V and 6 bases from J; bases unmatched to any gene: 4. The germline V gene encodes CDR1 DFQATT and CDR2 SNEGSKA (reference sequence). The CDR3 protein is CSARESSGQTQYF. CDR3 sequence (DNA): TGCAGTGCTAGAGAATCTAGCGGTCAGACCCAGTACTTC.

This clonotype was recorded a few times. V is TRBV7-2 and J is TRBJ2-3; D might be TRBD2 (6 bases). Trimming removed 5 bases at V and 2 bases at J, with 11 bases between. CDR3 length: 14 amino acids. Germline V CDR1 and CDR2: SGHTA, FQGNSA. The CDR3 region has the DNA TGTGCCAGCAGCCAAGGACTACACACAGATACGCAGTATTTT. It encodes CASSQGLHTDTQYF.

The J gene is TRBJ2-3, the V gene TRBV29-1; 13 bases map to TRBD2. V lost 7 bases to trimming and J lost 5 bases; unmatched junction nucleotides: 9. Looked up from germline, CDR1 is SQVTM and CDR2 is ANQGSEA. The CDR3 has 15 residues. Here the CDR3 DNA reads TGCAGCGCCCGAGGACTAGCGGGAGTTGAAGATACGCAGTATTTT. As protein: CSARGLAGVEDTQYF.

The chain combines TRBV6-2 or TRBV6-3 with TRBJ1-5; TRBD1 matches 8 bases. CDR1 is MNHEY, CDR2 SVGEGT, per germline. CDR3 length equals 15 residues. V trimming: 6 bases; J trimming: 4 bases; junction bases outside the gene matches: 8. CDR3 protein: CASRPDREGNQPQHF. The CDR3 DNA sequence: TGTGCCAGCAGGCCGGACAGGGAAGGAAATCAGCCCCAGCATTTT.

The sample holds many counts of this clonotype. The chain uses TRBV12-3 or TRBV12-4 and TRBJ2-1, with TRBD2 as a possible D gene (6 bases). With 6 bases removed from V and 4 bases from J, the gap between germline ends came to 16 bases. This CDR3 region has 15 residues. CDR3 in amino acids: CASSRGSGSYNEQFF. CDR3 coding DNA: TGTGCCAGCAGCCGGGGGTCCGGTTCATACAATGAGCAGTTCTTC.

The chain links TRBV5-1 to TRBJ2-5; 10 nucleotides agree with TRBD2. The CDR3 is 17 amino acids. Unmatched junction bases numbered 7, after V lost 0 bases and J lost 2 bases. CDR1 and CDR2 (germline): SGHRS, YFSETQ. The CDR3 sequence is CASSLALAGVGQETQYF. The DNA for the CDR3 is TGCGCCAGCAGCTTGGCCCTAGCGGGAGTTGGGCAAGAGACCCAGTACTTC.

In this sample, this clonotype turned up many times. This rearrangement joins TRBV7-9 to TRBJ1-1, with D unresolved. V dropped 3 bases and J dropped 2 bases, with 10 bases sitting between them. Germline V gives CDR1 SEHNR, CDR2 FQNEAQ (reference sequence). The CDR3 has 14 residues. CDR3 sequence: CASSFDGYNTEAFF. In DNA, the CDR3 is TGTGCCAGCAGCTTTGACGGTTACAACACTGAAGCTTTCTTT.

Concerning this clonotype: At one of its ends the junction is not consistent with the germline gene, which may arise from a read error. V and J are TRBV6-5 and TRBJ2-2; D might be TRBD2 (6 bases). The CDR3 loop spans 12 amino acids. Per the germline V gene, CDR1 is MNHEY and CDR2 is SVGAGI. CDR3 DNA sequence: TGTGCCAGCAGGGAGGGCACCGGGGAGCGGTTTTTT. It codes for CASREGTGERFF.

This clonotype was counted a few times. One end of the junction varies from germline; a read error may be responsible. The V and J genes are TRBV12-3 or TRBV12-4 and TRBJ2-1, with 8 bases aligning to TRBD2. The CDR3 loop spans 15 amino acids. The CDR3 DNA reads as TGTGCCAGCACCCTAGCGGGTAGTCCCCACAATGGGCAGTTCTTC. It translates to CASTLAGSPHNGQFF.

The chain joins TRBV24-1 to TRBJ2-7; D not certain. Germline CDR1 is KGHDR and CDR2 is SFDVKD. This CDR3 has 14 residues. Trimming took 2 bases from V and 2 from J, leaving 9 bases between them. For the CDR3, the DNA is TGTGCCACCAGTGATTCTTGCGGAACCTACGAGCAGTACTTC. Translation gives CATSDSCGTYEQYF.